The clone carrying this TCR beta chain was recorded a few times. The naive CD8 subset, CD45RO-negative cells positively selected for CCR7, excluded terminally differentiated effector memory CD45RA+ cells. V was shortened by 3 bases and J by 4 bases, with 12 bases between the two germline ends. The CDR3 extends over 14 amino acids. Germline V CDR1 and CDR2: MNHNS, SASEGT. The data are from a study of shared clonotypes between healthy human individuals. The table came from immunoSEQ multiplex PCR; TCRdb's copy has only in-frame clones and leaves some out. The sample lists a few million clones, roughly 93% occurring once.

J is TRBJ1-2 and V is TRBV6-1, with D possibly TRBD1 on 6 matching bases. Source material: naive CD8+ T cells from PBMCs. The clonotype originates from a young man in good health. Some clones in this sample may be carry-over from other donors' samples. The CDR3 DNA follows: TGTGCCAGCAGTGATCCGGGGGCCGGCTATGGCTACACCTTC. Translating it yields CASSDPGAGYGYTF.